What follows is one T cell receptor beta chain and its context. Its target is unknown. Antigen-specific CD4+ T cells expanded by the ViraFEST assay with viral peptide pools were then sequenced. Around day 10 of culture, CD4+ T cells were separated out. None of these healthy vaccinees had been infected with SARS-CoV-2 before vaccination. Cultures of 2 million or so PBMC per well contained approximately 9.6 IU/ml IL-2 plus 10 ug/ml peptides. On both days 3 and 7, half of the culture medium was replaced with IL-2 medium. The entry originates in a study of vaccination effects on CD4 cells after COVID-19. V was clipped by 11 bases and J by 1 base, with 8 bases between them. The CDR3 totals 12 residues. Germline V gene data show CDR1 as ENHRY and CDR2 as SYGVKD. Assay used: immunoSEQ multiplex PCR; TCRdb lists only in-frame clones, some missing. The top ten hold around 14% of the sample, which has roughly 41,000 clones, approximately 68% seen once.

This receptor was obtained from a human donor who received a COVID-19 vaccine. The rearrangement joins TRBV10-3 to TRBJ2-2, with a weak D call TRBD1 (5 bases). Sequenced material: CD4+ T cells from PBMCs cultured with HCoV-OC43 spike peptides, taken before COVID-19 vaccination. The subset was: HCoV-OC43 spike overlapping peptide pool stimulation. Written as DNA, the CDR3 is TGTGCCCTAGGGGTGAACACCGGGGAGCTGTTTTTT. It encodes CALGVNTGELFF.